A selection of T cell receptor beta chains follows, all from one sample in a study of cytomegalovirus exposure and HLA in healthy donors. Some clones are missing from TCRdb's copy, which holds only in-frame ones; the method was immunoSEQ multiplex PCR. Of 97,000 or so clones in the sample, roughly 94% were seen once. The sample was PBMCs. The receptors here all came from a woman in her late teens or twenties in good health and CMV-seronegative. Each CDR3 is given with its conserved first and last residue. D genes are given only for firm matches. Clone size is not always given. Where it is, it says once, few, many or a class for expanded clones.

V: TRBV2; size: -; D: TRBD1; length: 14; J: TRBJ1-5; CDR3: CASSQTGARQPQHF; DNA: TGTGCCAGCAGTCAAACAGGGGCTCGACAGCCCCAGCATTTT
V: TRBV29-1; size: -; D: -; length: 13; J: TRBJ1-3; CDR3: CSGQMSSGNTIYF; DNA: TGCAGCGGACAGATGAGCTCTGGAAACACCATATATTTT
V: TRBV11-1; size: -; D: TRBD2; length: 14; J: TRBJ2-5; CDR3: CASSLGLALQTQYF; DNA: TGTGCCAGCAGCCTCGGACTAGCTCTACAGACCCAGTACTTC
V: TRBV19; size: once; D: -; length: 14; J: TRBJ2-7; CDR3: CASSIKLSGYEQYF; DNA: TGTGCCAGTAGTATAAAATTGTCCGGCTACGAGCAGTACTTC
V: TRBV4-1; size: -; D: -; length: 16; J: TRBJ1-1; CDR3: CASSQEITRGNTEAFF; DNA: TGCGCCAGCAGCCAAGAAATTACTAGAGGGAACACTGAAGCTTTCTTT
V: TRBV7-2; size: -; D: -; length: 14; J: TRBJ2-7; CDR3: CASSLVVRQGEQYF; DNA: TGTGCCAGCAGCTTAGTAGTAAGGCAGGGAGAGCAGTACTTC
V: TRBV5-1; size: -; D: TRBD1; length: 17; J: TRBJ2-5; CDR3: CASSRGQGTFQGETQYF; DNA: TGCGCCAGCAGCCGGGGACAGGGTACCTTCCAGGGTGAGACCCAGTACTTC
V: TRBV11-3; size: -; D: TRBD1; length: 15; J: TRBJ2-1; CDR3: CASSLDRGRLQEQFF; DNA: TGTGCCAGCAGCCTCGACAGGGGGCGCCTACAGGAGCAGTTCTTC
V: TRBV7-2; size: -; D: -; length: 17; J: TRBJ1-6; CDR3: CASRGAGGLSHNSPLHF; DNA: TGTGCCAGCAGAGGGGCGGGGGGCCTTTCACATAATTCACCCCTCCACTTT
V: TRBV5-1; size: -; D: TRBD2; length: 16; J: TRBJ2-3; CDR3: CASSPLTSEPTDTQYF; DNA: TGCGCCAGCAGCCCGCTCACTAGCGAGCCCACAGATACGCAGTATTTT
V: TRBV7-9; size: -; D: -; length: 11; J: TRBJ1-4; CDR3: CASSPGGKLFF; DNA: TGTGCCAGCAGCCCCGGGGGAAAACTGTTTTTT
V: TRBV11-2; size: -; D: -; length: 17; J: TRBJ2-1; CDR3: CASRHWTGGGAGNEQFF; DNA: TGTGCCAGCAGACACTGGACCGGAGGGGGGGCGGGAAATGAGCAGTTCTTC
V: TRBV5-6; size: -; D: -; length: 14; J: TRBJ1-2; CDR3: CASSSGISNYGYTF; DNA: TGTGCCAGCAGCTCAGGGATTTCTAACTATGGCTACACCTTC
V: TRBV19; size: once; D: TRBD1; length: 17; J: TRBJ2-3; CDR3: CASSIDLRTGTWDTQYF; DNA: TGTGCCAGTAGTATAGATTTAAGGACAGGGACATGGGATACGCAGTATTTT
V: TRBV13; size: -; D: TRBD2; length: 15; J: TRBJ2-1; CDR3: CASTPTLAGGEEQFF; DNA: TGTGCCAGCACCCCAACTCTAGCGGGAGGTGAGGAGCAGTTCTTC
V: TRBV4-3; size: few; D: TRBD1; length: 15; J: TRBJ2-7; CDR3: CASSRGGTGLYEQYF; DNA: TGCGCCAGCAGCCGGGGTGGGACAGGGCTGTACGAGCAGTACTTC
V: TRBV10-2; size: -; D: TRBD1; length: 14; J: TRBJ2-7; CDR3: CASSGTGGVYEQYF; DNA: TGCGCCAGCAGTGGTACAGGGGGCGTATACGAGCAGTACTTC
V: TRBV7-2; size: few; D: TRBD1; length: 13; J: TRBJ1-2; CDR3: CASSVDRDYGYTF; DNA: TGTGCCAGCAGCGTGGACAGGGACTATGGCTACACCTTC
V: TRBV19; size: -; D: TRBD1; length: 15; J: TRBJ1-4; CDR3: CASRIGQGSDEKLFF; DNA: TGTGCCAGTAGAATCGGACAGGGATCGGATGAAAAACTGTTTTTT
V: TRBV5-6; size: -; D: -; length: 13; J: TRBJ1-6; CDR3: CASSSMDTSPLHF; DNA: TGTGCCAGCAGCTCTATGGACACCTCACCCCTCCACTTT
V: TRBV9; size: -; D: TRBD2; length: 17; J: TRBJ2-1; CDR3: CASRGTSGSSRLDEQFF; DNA: TGTGCCAGCAGGGGGACTAGCGGATCCTCGCGGTTGGATGAGCAGTTCTTC
V: TRBV7-2; size: -; D: -; length: 14; J: TRBJ2-5; CDR3: CASSLVVGQETQYF; DNA: TGTGCCAGCAGCTTAGTGGTCGGTCAAGAGACCCAGTACTTC
V: TRBV27; size: -; D: -; length: 14; J: TRBJ1-1; CDR3: CASSPGGGATEAFF; DNA: TGTGCCAGCAGCCCGGGGGGGGGAGCCACTGAAGCTTTCTTT
V: TRBV19; size: -; D: TRBD1; length: 13; J: TRBJ1-5; CDR3: CASRGQGEQPQHF; DNA: TGTGCCAGTAGGGGACAGGGCGAGCAGCCCCAGCATTTT
V: TRBV9; size: -; D: -; length: 13; J: TRBJ1-2; CDR3: CASSVVTEYGYTF; DNA: TGTGCCAGCAGCGTAGTTACAGAGTATGGCTACACCTTC
V: TRBV7-9; size: few; D: TRBD2; length: 15; J: TRBJ2-1; CDR3: CASSRTGTSGGAIFF; DNA: TGTGCCAGCAGCCGGACCGGGACTAGCGGGGGGGCTATCTTCTTC
V: TRBV5-1; size: -; D: TRBD1; length: 15; J: TRBJ1-5; CDR3: CASSLGDSSNQPQHF; DNA: TGCGCCAGCAGCTTGGGGGACAGTAGCAATCAGCCCCAGCATTTT
V: TRBV7-2; size: -; D: TRBD2; length: 14; J: TRBJ2-7; CDR3: CASSLSGTSVEQYF; DNA: TGTGCCAGCAGCCTATCCGGGACTAGCGTCGAGCAGTACTTC
V: TRBV6-5; size: -; D: TRBD1; length: 14; J: TRBJ2-7; CDR3: CASSYQGQSYEQYF; DNA: TGTGCCAGCAGTTACCAGGGACAGTCCTACGAGCAGTACTTC
V: TRBV10-3; size: -; D: TRBD1; length: 16; J: TRBJ2-2; CDR3: CAISGSRTGETGELFF; DNA: TGTGCCATCAGTGGGTCCCGGACAGGGGAAACCGGGGAGCTGTTTTTT
V: TRBV19; size: -; D: TRBD1; length: 15; J: TRBJ1-1; CDR3: CASSRDRDVTTEAFF; DNA: TGTGCCAGTAGTAGGGACAGGGACGTAACCACTGAAGCTTTCTTT
V: TRBV25-1; size: -; D: TRBD1; length: 16; J: TRBJ2-2; CDR3: CASSDLQGAQGGELFF; DNA: TGTGCCAGCAGTGACCTACAGGGGGCCCAGGGCGGGGAGCTGTTTTTT
V: TRBV27; size: -; D: TRBD2; length: 14; J: TRBJ2-7; CDR3: CASSFGGRGYEQYF; DNA: TGTGCCAGCAGTTTTGGCGGGAGGGGATACGAGCAGTACTTC
V: TRBV4-2; size: -; D: TRBD1; length: 14; J: TRBJ1-5; CDR3: CASSQVGQGPIQHF; DNA: TGTGCCAGCAGCCAGGTCGGACAGGGACCCATCCAGCATTTT
V: TRBV27; size: -; D: -; length: 12; J: TRBJ2-7; CDR3: CASSLGGYEQYF; DNA: TGTGCCAGCAGTCTAGGGGGTTACGAGCAGTACTTC
V: TRBV19; size: -; D: TRBD1; length: 14; J: TRBJ1-1; CDR3: CASSKDRLNTEAFF; DNA: TGTGCCAGTAGTAAGGACAGGCTAAACACTGAAGCTTTCTTT
V: TRBV7-2; size: -; D: TRBD1; length: 14; J: TRBJ2-7; CDR3: CASRRDRGIYEQYF; DNA: TGTGCCAGCAGACGGGACAGGGGGATTTACGAGCAGTACTTC
V: TRBV7-2; size: -; D: -; length: 14; J: TRBJ2-1; CDR3: CASSLVGVGNEQFF; DNA: TGTGCCAGCAGCTTAGTCGGGGTTGGCAATGAGCAGTTCTTC
V: TRBV5-1; size: -; D: TRBD1; length: 14; J: TRBJ1-2; CDR3: CASSADRGNYGYTF; DNA: TGCGCCAGCAGCGCGGACAGGGGTAACTATGGCTACACCTTC
V: TRBV5-6; size: -; D: TRBD1; length: 15; J: TRBJ2-7; CDR3: CASSSPGQGAYEQYF; DNA: TGTGCCAGCAGCTCGCCGGGACAGGGTGCTTACGAGCAGTACTTC
V: TRBV30; size: -; D: -; length: 13; J: TRBJ2-4; CDR3: CAWSENFGGIQYF; DNA: TGTGCCTGGAGTGAAAATTTCGGTGGCATTCAGTACTTC
V: TRBV15; size: -; D: TRBD2; length: 15; J: TRBJ2-7; CDR3: CATSSLAGERYEQYF; DNA: TGTGCCACCAGCTCTTTAGCGGGGGAGCGCTACGAGCAGTACTTC
V: TRBV9; size: -; D: TRBD1; length: 15; J: TRBJ1-3; CDR3: CASSTRDSWGHTIYF; DNA: TGTGCCAGCAGCACGCGGGACAGCTGGGGTCACACCATATATTTT
V: TRBV10-1; size: -; D: TRBD2; length: 15; J: TRBJ2-7; CDR3: CASSEEIAGPYEQYF; DNA: TGCGCCAGCAGTGAGGAAATAGCGGGACCGTACGAGCAGTACTTC
V: TRBV27; size: -; D: -; length: 15; J: TRBJ1-5; CDR3: CASSLWAGVGQPQHF; DNA: TGTGCCAGCAGTTTATGGGCAGGGGTAGGCCAGCCCCAGCATTTT
V: TRBV15; size: -; D: TRBD1; length: 17; J: TRBJ2-3; CDR3: CATSRDRGTGFTDTQYF; DNA: TGTGCCACCAGCAGAGATCGAGGGACAGGGTTCACAGATACGCAGTATTTT
V: TRBV6-4; size: -; D: -; length: 16; J: TRBJ2-1; CDR3: CASSVYGVPSYNEQFF; DNA: TGTGCCAGCAGTGTTTACGGGGTACCCTCCTACAATGAGCAGTTCTTC
V: TRBV5-1; size: -; D: TRBD2; length: 18; J: TRBJ2-4; CDR3: CASSWGLAGVGAKNIQYF; DNA: TGCGCCAGCAGCTGGGGACTAGCGGGAGTGGGGGCCAAAAACATTCAGTACTTC